This entry lists 28 T cell receptor beta chains sequenced from one sample in a study of tissue T cells after allogeneic stem cell transplantation. Repertoires were generated with immunoSEQ multiplex PCR, while TCRdb's copy carries only in-frame clones and drops some. The sample lists about 9,000 clones; roughly 38% were seen once. The time point was: mouse harvest day 14 after allogeneic transplant. Mouse grafts combined 10^7 T-cell-depleted bone marrow cells with 10^6 splenic CD5+ T cells. The material sequenced was skin. All receptors come from a female BALB/c mouse given C57BL/6 T cells with graft-versus-host disease after an allogeneic hematopoietic cell transplant.

This clone rates as medium-sized. Gene names refer to mouse genes. The read halts 1 residue ahead of the CDR3 end, with the missing end drawn from the germline J gene. V and J are TRBV13-3 and TRBJ1-2; 9 bases agree with TRBD1. With V trimmed by 4 bases and J by 4 bases, 5 bases remained unmatched. The CDR3 is 14 residues long. From germline, CDR1 is NNHDY and CDR2 SYVADS. Here the CDR3 reads CASSSGQGGSDYTF. Partial CDR3 DNA: TGTGCCAGCAGTTCGGGACAGGGTGGCTCCGACTACACC.

A note on this clone: Gene names denote mouse genes. The read halts 1 residue ahead of the CDR3 end, with the missing end drawn from the germline J gene. The chain combines TRBV26 with TRBJ1-5; D call uncertain. Deletions cut 3 bases from V and 2 bases from J, with 2 bases between. There are 12 residues in the CDR3. Germline V CDR1 and CDR2: KGHPV, FQNQEV (reference sequence). CDR3: CASSLHNQAPLF. The covered CDR3 bases are TGTGCCAGCAGTCTTCACAACCAGGCTCCGCTT.

This clone was counted between two and nine times. Germline and genes: mouse. The CDR3 is cut off 1 residue early in the read; its end comes from the germline J gene. The chain uses TRBV26 and TRBJ1-2; D unresolved. Germline values: CDR1 KGHPV, CDR2 FQNQEV (reference sequence). The CDR3 runs to 13 residues. Trimming cost V 3 bases and J 1 base, with 6 bases left between them. Here the CDR3 reads CASSLRGNSDYTF. The sequenced CDR3 bases are TGTGCCAGCAGTCTAAGAGGAAACTCCGACTACACC. Based on the CDR3 plus reference TRBV26 and TRBJ1-2, the full variable domain is NSKVIQTPRYLVKGQGQKAKMRCIPEKGHPVVFWYQQNKNNEFKFLINFQNQEVLQQIDMTEKRFSAECPSNSPCSLEIQSSEAGDSALYLCASSLRGNSDYTFGSGTRLLVI.

In regard to this clone: The gene names given are mouse names. Coverage ceases 1 residue before the CDR3 finishes, and the germline J gene fills in the end. The genes are TRBV12-2 and TRBJ2-5; 10 nucleotides agree with TRBD1. Germline lookup yields CDR1 SGHLS and CDR2 HYDKME. The length of the CDR3 is 15 residues. J gave up 4 bases and V 0 bases, and 3 bases lay outside the gene matches. CDR3 amino acids: CASSLPGQGKDTQYF. The CDR3 bases that were read are TGTGCCAGCTCTCTCCCGGGACAGGGGAAAGACACCCAGTAC.

A note on this clone: Gene names are the mouse ones. The read terminates 1 residue ahead of where the CDR3 ends, so the germline J gene completes it. The chain joins TRBV23 to TRBJ1-1; whether TRBD1, the table's D call, matches the DNA was not checked. The germline V gene has CDR1 KGHTA and CDR2 FQNQQP. The CDR3 has 13 amino acids. CDR3 DNA, as far as it was read: TGCTCCAGCAGTCAAGGGACATTCACAGAAGTCTTC. Amino acids: CSSSQGTFTEVF. The CDR3 as a whole reads CSSSQGTFTEVFF.

Concerning this clone: Genes here carry mouse names. The read ends 1 residue before the CDR3 terminus; that terminus is restored from the germline J gene. The V call is TRBV24, the J call TRBJ2-1; tentatively, D is TRBD2 (6 bases). V lost 4 bases, J lost 5 bases, and 12 bases lay in between. This CDR3 is 14 amino acids long. Germline CDR1 KGHTA, CDR2 FRNEEI. CDR3 sequence: CASSPVGGDAEQFF. The covered CDR3 bases are TGTGCCAGCAGTCCGGTTGGGGGTGATGCTGAGCAGTTC.

In its sample, this clone ranks as medium-sized. Mouse germline and gene names are used. Sequencing ends 1 residue short of the CDR3 end; the germline J gene provides the rest. The rearrangement joins TRBV23 to TRBJ1-5; TRBD1 is taken as the D call from the table, unchecked against the DNA. From germline, CDR1 is KGHTA and CDR2 FQNQQP. The CDR3 consists of 14 residues. Partial CDR3 DNA: TGCTCCAGCAGTCAAAGCAGTTACAACCAGGCTCCGCTT. Its protein product is CSSSQSSYNQAPL. In full, the CDR3 is CSSSQSSYNQAPLF.

This clone was observed a handful of times. Gene names are the mouse ones. The read gets to within 1 residue of the CDR3 end, and the germline J gene fills in the rest. Other DNA sequences in this sample translate to the same CDR3. The rearrangement uses TRBV26 and TRBJ1-2; 7 bases are shared with TRBD1. J lost 0 bases, V lost 5 bases, and 3 bases had no gene match. From germline, CDR1 is KGHPV and CDR2 FQNQEV (reference sequence). This CDR3 comprises 14 residues. The part of the CDR3 DNA that was read is TGTGCCAGCAGTAGACAGGGATCAAACTCCGACTACACC. It encodes CASSRQGSNSDYT. The entire CDR3 is CASSRQGSNSDYTF. The full variable domain, rest sourced from reference TRBV26 and TRBJ1-2, is NSKVIQTPRYLVKGQGQKAKMRCIPEKGHPVVFWYQQNKNNEFKFLINFQNQEVLQQIDMTEKRFSAECPSNSPCSLEIQSSEAGDSALYLCASSRQGSNSDYTFGSGTRLLVI.

This clone has only a few counts. The gene symbols are mouse symbols. The read ends 1 residue before the CDR3 terminus; that terminus is restored from the germline J gene. The chain has TRBV26 and TRBJ1-5, with D uncertain. V was trimmed by 4 bases and J by 0 bases, leaving 4 bases between them. Germline V gene lookup returns CDR1 KGHPV and CDR2 FQNQEV (reference sequence). The CDR3 spans 13 residues. CDR3 DNA, as far as it was read: TGTGCCAGCAGTCGGGTTAACAACCAGGCTCCGCTT. Its translation: CASSRVNNQAPL. The whole CDR3 sequence reads CASSRVNNQAPLF.

In the case of this clone: Gene labels here are mouse ones. The CDR3 extends 1 residue past the end of the read, so its final part is completed from the germline J gene. The chain recombines TRBV15 with TRBJ1-3, with D uncertain. The CDR3 extends over 14 amino acids. In germline, CDR1 is SGHND, CDR2 FRSKSL. V was clipped by 2 bases and J by 1 base, with 6 bases between them. The CDR3 protein is CASSLWQSGNTLYF. CDR3 DNA (partial): TGTGCCAGCAGTTTATGGCAGTCTGGAAATACGCTCTAT.

On this clone itself: The gene names here belong to mouse. The DNA ends 1 residue before the CDR3 does, and the rest of the CDR3 is filled in from the germline J gene. This chain joins TRBV23 and TRBJ2-2; whether TRBD1, the table's D call, matches the DNA was not checked. This CDR3 region has 17 residues. Germline CDR1 is KGHTA and CDR2 is FQNQQP. The CDR3 loop reads CSSSQSWAGANTGQLYF. The sequenced part of the CDR3 DNA is TGCTCCAGCAGTCAATCCTGGGCAGGGGCAAACACCGGGCAGCTCTAC.

Concerning this clone: Here the gene names and germline are mouse. The sample has other DNA sequences that encode this CDR3 too. Here the CDR3 reads CASSPRGQDTQYF. The CDR3 bases that were read are TGTGCCAGCAGCCCCCGAGGGCAAGACACCCAGTAC. This chain uses TRBV26 with TRBJ2-5; no firm D call. The sequence runs out 1 residue before the end of the CDR3; the remainder is reconstructed from the germline J gene. Deletions cut 6 bases from V and 3 bases from J, with 10 bases between. Germline assignment: CDR1 KGHPV and CDR2 FQNQEV (reference sequence). This CDR3 comprises 13 residues.

This clone showed up just a few times. Gene names and germline match the mouse. With the read ending 1 residue before the CDR3 end, the germline J gene is used to fill in that end. The V gene is TRBV23, the J gene TRBJ2-7; the D segment call TRBD1 is taken from the table without a DNA check. The germline gives CDR1 KGHTA, CDR2 FQNQQP. The CDR3 has 11 residues. CDR3 DNA, as far as it was read: TGCTCCAGCAGTCACAGGGTTGAACAGTAC. The encoded protein is CSSSHRVEQY. The entire CDR3 is CSSSHRVEQYF.

As for this clone: Gene names refer to mouse genes. The read ends 1 residue before the CDR3 terminus; that terminus is restored from the germline J gene. The rearrangement uses TRBV20 and TRBJ2-4, with TRBD2 as a possible D gene (5 bases). V was pared by 3 bases and J by 3 bases, with 7 bases between. The CDR3 sequence is 12 residues long. Per germline, CDR1 GFQATS and CDR2 STVNSAI. The CDR3 reads CGASWGQNTLYF. The CDR3 bases that were read are TGTGGTGCTAGTTGGGGACAAAACACCTTGTAC.

This clone counts as medium-sized (0.01 to 0.1%). The genes and germline here are from mouse. Read data end 1 residue before the CDR3 end; the end is taken from the germline J gene. The chain links TRBV26 to TRBJ1-3, with D unclear. V was trimmed by 2 bases and J by 0 bases, leaving 8 bases between them. Germline CDR1 reads KGHPV; CDR2 reads FQNQEV (reference sequence). The CDR3 spans 15 residues. Here the CDR3 reads CASSLRQNSGNTLYF. Partial CDR3 DNA: TGTGCCAGCAGTCTGCGACAAAATTCTGGAAATACGCTCTAT. Full variable domain (outside the CDR3, taken from reference TRBV26 and TRBJ1-3): NSKVIQTPRYLVKGQGQKAKMRCIPEKGHPVVFWYQQNKNNEFKFLINFQNQEVLQQIDMTEKRFSAECPSNSPCSLEIQSSEAGDSALYLCASSLRQNSGNTLYFGEGSRLIVV.

To note about this clone: All gene names here are mouse names. The sequence runs out 1 residue before the end of the CDR3; the remainder is reconstructed from the germline J gene. The rearrangement joins TRBV16 to TRBJ2-1; D possibly corresponds to TRBD1 (7 bases). Germline values: CDR1 SGHSA, CDR2 FRNQAP. The V gene lost 4 bases and the J gene lost 2 bases, with 12 bases spanning the gap. The CDR3 covers 15 residues. The part of the CDR3 DNA that was read is TGTGCAAGCAGCTCTAAAGGGGGCTACTATGCTGAGCAGTTC. Its protein product is CASSSKGGYYAEQF. In full, the CDR3 is CASSSKGGYYAEQFF.

Of note for this clone: The germline and genes are mouse ones. The DNA ends 1 residue before the CDR3 does, and the rest of the CDR3 is filled in from the germline J gene. This chain uses TRBV29 with TRBJ1-4; possibly TRBD1 for D (6 bases). Trimming removed 6 bases from V and 1 base from J, with 12 bases in between. The CDR3 runs to 15 residues. Germline lookup yields CDR1 MSHET and CDR2 SYDVDS. The CDR3 region is CASSLTGPSNERLFF. CDR3 DNA (partial): TGTGCTAGCAGCCTGACAGGCCCTTCCAACGAAAGATTATTT.

A remark on this clone: A far larger clone differs by one base, so this is likely a read error. The germline and genes are mouse ones. From the germline J gene comes the end of the CDR3, since the read stops 1 residue before it. V gene TRBV26 combines with J gene TRBJ1-3, with D tentatively TRBD1 (6 bases). V was clipped by 6 bases and J by 0 bases, with 12 bases between them. The germline CDR1 and CDR2 sequences are KGHPV and FQNQEV (reference sequence). This CDR3 is 15 amino acids long. The covered CDR3 bases are TGTGCCAGCAGGGGGACAAAGAATTCTGGAAATACGCTCTAT. Its protein is CASRGTKNSGNTLY. The whole CDR3 sequence is CASRGTKNSGNTLYF.

With respect to this clone: The gene symbols are mouse symbols. The read ends 1 residue shy of where the CDR3 ends; the end is completed using the germline J gene. The sample holds other DNA sequences that translate to the same CDR3. The rearrangement uses TRBV13-3 and TRBJ2-5, with TRBD2 matching 8 bases. Germline V gives CDR1 NNHDY, CDR2 SYVADS. V trimming: 6 bases; J trimming: 4 bases; junction bases outside the gene matches: 4. This CDR3 spans 13 amino acids. Partial CDR3 DNA: TGTGCCAGCAAATCCTGGGGGGAAGACACCCAGTAC. Amino acid sequence: CASKSWGEDTQY. The entire CDR3 sequence reads CASKSWGEDTQYF. Combining the CDR3 with reference TRBV13-3 and TRBJ2-5 gives the whole variable domain EAAVTQSPRSKVAVTGGKVTLSCHQTNNHDYMYWYRQDTGHGLRLIHYSYVADSTEKGDIPDGYKASRPSQENFSLILELASLSQTAVYFCASKSWGEDTQYFGPGTRLLVL.

Within the sample, this clone is medium-sized. Gene names and germline match the mouse. The read finishes 1 residue shy of the CDR3 end, and the germline J gene is used to complete it. V gene TRBV2 combines with J gene TRBJ2-2; D possibly corresponds to TRBD1 (5 bases). This CDR3 comprises 15 residues. CDR1 and CDR2 from the germline V gene are LGHNA and YSYQKL. The germline V and J ends were trimmed by 0 bases and 2 bases, with 7 bases remaining between them. CDR3 sequence: CASSQDAGNTGQLYF. Incomplete CDR3 DNA: TGTGCCAGCAGCCAAGATGCAGGGAACACCGGGCAGCTCTAC.

Only a few counts were recorded for this clone. Mouse germline and gene names are used. The CDR3 goes on 1 residue after the read ends, and that part is filled in from the germline J gene. V and J are TRBV3 and TRBJ1-1; D ambiguous. The V end was cut by 3 bases, the J end by 3 bases, with 11 bases between. Per the germline V gene, CDR1 is SNHLY and CDR2 is FYNGKV (reference sequence). The CDR3 runs 14 residues. The DNA read from the CDR3 is TGTGCCAGCAGCTTCTTGACACCGTACACAGAAGTCTTC. Protein product: CASSFLTPYTEVF. From start to end, the CDR3 is CASSFLTPYTEVFF.

Turning to this clone: The gene names here belong to mouse. The CDR3 end is not reached by the read, which stops 1 residue before it; the germline J gene fills it in. This sequence joins TRBV26 and TRBJ2-5, with 10 nucleotides matching TRBD2. This CDR3 is built from 15 residues. Unmatched junction bases numbered 3, after V lost 0 bases and J lost 6 bases. Germline CDR1 KGHPV, CDR2 FQNQEV (reference sequence). The CDR3 loop is CASSLSLGGRDTQYF. The sequenced CDR3 bases are TGTGCCAGCAGTCTGTCACTGGGGGGGAGGGACACCCAGTAC. The variable domain in full, with the rest retrieved from reference TRBV26 and TRBJ2-5, is NSKVIQTPRYLVKGQGQKAKMRCIPEKGHPVVFWYQQNKNNEFKFLINFQNQEVLQQIDMTEKRFSAECPSNSPCSLEIQSSEAGDSALYLCASSLSLGGRDTQYFGPGTRLLVL.

A word on this clone: Germline and genes: mouse. The read stops 1 residue short of the end of the CDR3; the missing end is completed from the germline J gene. The J gene is TRBJ2-2, the V gene TRBV3; the match to TRBD1 covers 9 bases. After removal of 6 bases from V and 3 bases from J, the junction contained 2 bases not matched to a gene. Germline V lookup: CDR1 SNHLY, CDR2 FYNGKV (reference sequence). The CDR3 has 14 residues. The CDR3 sequence is CASRGTGHTGQLYF. The sequenced CDR3 bases are TGTGCCAGCAGAGGGACAGGGCACACCGGGCAGCTCTAC.

With regard to this clone: The listed genes are named as in mouse. Read sequence stops 1 residue before the CDR3 end, and the germline J gene provides the missing end. V gene TRBV26 combines with J gene TRBJ1-1; D uncertain. This CDR3 spans 11 amino acids. Germline values: CDR1 KGHPV, CDR2 FQNQEV (reference sequence). Trimming took off 2 bases at V and 8 bases at J, with 6 bases between the two ends. The covered CDR3 bases are TGTGCCAGCAGTCTGAGGCAGGAAGTCTTC. Protein product: CASSLRQEVF. The full CDR3 is CASSLRQEVFF.

This clone is termed medium-sized. Germline and genes: mouse. From the germline J gene comes the end of the CDR3, since the read stops 1 residue before it. Additional DNA sequences in this sample encode the identical CDR3. V usage is TRBV23 and J usage is TRBJ1-1; the D segment call TRBD1 is taken from the table without a DNA check. Germline CDR1 KGHTA, CDR2 FQNQQP. This CDR3 comprises 13 residues. CDR3 loop: CSSSQQGNTEVFF. The sequenced CDR3 bases are TGCTCCAGCAGTCAACAGGGTAACACAGAAGTCTTC.

As for this clone: Genes here carry mouse names. The read ends 1 residue early relative to the CDR3; the germline J gene fills the gap. This chain links TRBV23 with TRBJ2-7; the table's D call, TRBD2, was not checked against the DNA. Germline V gene data show CDR1 as KGHTA and CDR2 as FQNQQP. This CDR3 has 14 residues. The DNA read from the CDR3 is TGCTCCAGCAGTCTCGGGACTGGGGGAGGCGAACAGTAC. This sequence encodes CSSSLGTGGGEQY. The full CDR3 reads CSSSLGTGGGEQYF.

A remark on this clone: Mouse germline and gene names are used. The read finishes 1 residue shy of the CDR3 end, and the germline J gene is used to complete it. The chain uses TRBV20 and TRBJ2-5; 10 nucleotides agree with TRBD1. This CDR3 region has 13 residues. Unmatched junction bases numbered 3, after V lost 2 bases and J lost 7 bases. The germline V gene encodes CDR1 GFQATS and CDR2 STVNSAI. CDR3 bases read: TGTGGTGCTAGGAGGGACAGGGGACACACCCAGTAC. This encodes CGARRDRGHTQY. The entire CDR3 reads CGARRDRGHTQYF.

For this clone: Gene labels here are mouse ones. The CDR3 end lies 1 residue beyond the end of the read and is filled in from the germline J gene. The rearrangement uses TRBV23 and TRBJ1-6; TRBD1, the table's D call, lacks a check against the DNA. TRBJ1-6 is given ORF status, its function remaining uncertain. Germline loops: CDR1 KGHTA, CDR2 FQNQQP. The length of the CDR3 is 16 residues. The sequenced CDR3 bases are TGCTCCAGCGTGAGACAGGGGGCTTCCTATAATTCGCCCCTCTAC. Translating gives CSSVRQGASYNSPLY. The full CDR3 protein is CSSVRQGASYNSPLYF.